This TCR beta chain originates from a study of Graves' ophthalmopathy and Graves' hyperthyroidism. This clonotype appeared many times. Its specificity is not known. CDR3 regions of TCR beta were amplified from RNA transcripts. HTBI primers were used in a first-round RT-PCR, which preceded a second-round multiplex PCR. TCRdb processed the multiplex PCR reads anew with MiXCR; each CDR3 protein has one entry. Among a few hundred thousand distinct CDR3 sequences listed, approximately 17% were seen once. By definition, stable hyperthyroidism involved no ophthalmopathy within 18 months of follow-up. The PBMCs had their origin in 7.5 to 10 ml of fresh peripheral blood. General study results and limits: Separation of ophthalmopathy from stable hyperthyroidism was achieved by a 13-signature model, at 85% to 90% sensitivity and just over 80% specificity. Blood contained most expanded thyroid clonotypes exceeding 0.001 frequency.

The TCR originated in an adult woman with stable Graves' hyperthyroidism. The material sequenced was peripheral blood.

CDR3 amino acids: CASSEAGTGYEQYF. CDR3 DNA sequence: TGTGCCAGCAGCGAAGCCGGGACAGGGTACGAGCAGTACTTC. The chain has TRBV14 and TRBJ2-7, with 9 bases lining up with TRBD1. With V trimmed by 5 bases and J by 4 bases, 6 bases remained unmatched. Germline-derived CDR1 and CDR2 are SGHDN and FVKESK. The CDR3 runs to 14 residues. The full variable domain, completed using reference TRBV14 and TRBJ2-7, is EAGVTQFPSHSVIEKGQTVTLRCDPISGHDNLYWYRRVMGKEIKFLLHFVKESKQDESGMPNNRFLAERTGGTYSTLKVQPAELEDSGVYFCASSEAGTGYEQYFGPGTRLTVT.